This passage covers 30 T cell receptor beta chains from one sample sequenced in a study of low-dose radiotherapy and immunotherapy resistance in tumors. The time point is: after trial treatment. Regarding treatment: LDRT plus nivolumab, ipilimumab, low-dose cyclophosphamide and aspirin (RACIN trial). TRAV- and TRBV-specific primers were used for first-strand cDNA, which covered alpha and beta chains. TCR amplification ran 20 PCR cycles using constant-region and V-primer adapter primers. MiXCR, applied by TCRdb to the reads, yields one record per CDR3 protein. The table includes under 110,000 distinct CDR3 sequences, 20% detected once. This material consisted of PBMCs, taken after low-dose radiotherapy plus immunotherapy. The receptors here all came from a male donor with prostate cancer.

The table lists this clonotype with many counts. V is TRBV12-3 or TRBV12-4 and J is TRBJ2-3, with 10 bases that match TRBD2. Trimming cost V 3 bases and J 4 bases; bases outside gene matches: 7. CDR3 length: 16 amino acids. The CDR3 spells CASSFGLAGGSDTQYF. DNA of the CDR3: TGTGCCAGCAGTTTCGGATTAGCGGGGGGCTCAGATACGCAGTATTTT.

This clonotype was recorded many times. The V gene is TRBV3-1, the J gene TRBJ2-3; D is unresolved. Germline lookup yields CDR1 LGHDT and CDR2 YNNKEL (reference sequence). V was trimmed by 4 bases and J by 0 bases, leaving 8 bases between them. The CDR3 extends over 14 amino acids. In DNA form, the CDR3 reads TGTGCCAGCAGCCGCAGGCCTAGCACAGATACGCAGTATTTT. Its protein is CASSRRPSTDTQYF.

The rearrangement links TRBV12-3 or TRBV12-4 to TRBJ1-1; weak D call: TRBD1 (5 bases). V was clipped by 3 bases and J by 10 bases, with 15 bases between them. The CDR3 length is 13 residues. DNA of the CDR3: TGTGCCAGCAGTTTTCAGGGTGTCGTAGGAGCTTTCTTT. Translation: CASSFQGVVGAFF.

The sample holds many counts of this clonotype. The chain recombines TRBV7-8 with TRBJ2-2; the D is unclear. This CDR3 contains 13 residues. From germline, CDR1 is SGHVS and CDR2 FQNEAQ. V was pared by 4 bases and J by 5 bases, with 8 bases between. CDR3 protein: CASSSGPTGELFF. As DNA, the CDR3 is TGTGCCAGCAGCTCCGGTCCGACCGGGGAGCTGTTTTTT.

This rearrangement joins TRBV6-6 to TRBJ2-2, with TRBD2 identical over 8 bases. CDR1 and CDR2 from the germline V gene are MNHNY and SVGAGI (reference sequence). V shed 5 bases, J shed 2 bases, and the junction held 4 bases outside the gene matches. There are 15 residues in the CDR3. In DNA, the CDR3 is TGTGCCAGCAGTGGGCTAGCGGGTAACACCGGGGAGCTGTTTTTT. Translation gives CASSGLAGNTGELFF.

Concerning this clonotype: A read error likely explains this, since a far larger clone differs by one base. Lacking the conserved final phenylalanine or tryptophan, this CDR3 likely reflects a read error. The J gene is TRBJ2-3, the V gene TRBV5-4; possibly TRBD1 for D (5 bases). CDR1 and CDR2 from the germline V gene are SGHNT and YYREEE (reference sequence). V lost 4 bases and J lost 1, with 13 bases in between. The CDR3 loop spans 15 amino acids. CDR3 DNA: TGTGCCAGCAGCCAAGGGGTCGCAGGCACAGATACGCAGTATTTA. Encoded protein: CASSQGVAGTDTQYL.

The J gene is TRBJ2-1, the V gene TRBV10-3; weak D call: TRBD2 (5 bases). Germline V gene data show CDR1 as ENHRY and CDR2 as SYGVKD. The CDR3 sequence is 13 residues long. V lost 3 bases and J 6 bases, leaving 9 bases between the germline ends. The CDR3 region is CAISDRGINEQFF. CDR3 bases: TGTGCCATCAGTGATAGAGGGATCAATGAGCAGTTCTTC.

This clonotype was recorded at least ten times. This rearrangement joins TRBV27 to TRBJ1-4, with unresolved D. CDR1 MNHEY and CDR2 SMNVEV come from the germline V gene (reference sequence). CDR3 length equals 15 residues. V lost 5 bases to trimming and J lost 5 bases, with 15 bases between them. CDR3 DNA: TGTGCCAGCAGTCCAAGACCCGTCCTAAATGAAAAACTGTTTTTT. Translated, it gives CASSPRPVLNEKLFF. The whole variable domain, filled in from reference TRBV27 and TRBJ1-4, reads EAQVTQNPRYLITVTGKKLTVTCSQNMNHEYMSWYRQDPGLGLRQIYYSMNVEVTDKGDVPEGYKVSRKEKRNFPLILESPSPNQTSLYFCASSPRPVLNEKLFFGSGTQLSVL.

This clonotype was counted at least ten times. This rearrangement joins TRBV11-3 to TRBJ2-1; possible D gene TRBD2, 5 bases. V was cut by 2 bases and J by 10 bases, with 12 bases left in between. Germline V CDR1 and CDR2: SGHNT, YENEEA. The length of the CDR3 is 13 residues. The CDR3 nucleotides read TGTGCCAGCAGCTTAATGGGGAGAGGGGAGCAGTTCTTC. This gives the protein CASSLMGRGEQFF.

This clonotype was recorded many times. The chain carries TRBV12-3 or TRBV12-4 and TRBJ2-2, with 7 bases fitting TRBD1. This CDR3 has 13 residues. V lost 5 bases and J lost 9; bases outside the gene matches: 6. CDR3 DNA: TGTGCCAGCAGTCCTGGACAGGCACGGGAGCTGTTTTTT. It is translated as CASSPGQARELFF.

Concerning this clonotype itself: This likely stems from a read error, as it lies one base from a far larger clone. This chain links TRBV5-5 with TRBJ2-3, with D uncertain. This CDR3 comprises 13 residues. Germline V gene lookup returns CDR1 SGHKS and CDR2 YYEKEE (reference sequence). The CDR3 nucleotides read TGTGTCAGCAGCTTGGGCAGGTCTGATACGCAGTATTTT. It encodes CVSSLGRSDTQYF.

J is TRBJ2-5 and V is TRBV20-1; D is possibly TRBD2 (5 bases). This CDR3 spans 14 amino acids. CDR1 and CDR2 from the germline V gene are DFQATT and SNEGSKA (reference sequence). The V end was cut by 0 bases, the J end by 2 bases, with 10 bases between. The CDR3 DNA is TGCAGTGCTAGAGACGGTAGCGTGCAAGAGACCCAGTACTTC. It yields the protein CSARDGSVQETQYF.

This clonotype was seen many times. The CDR3 DNA follows: TGTGCCAGCAGCTTAGACGGGGCGAGCGATACGCAGTATTTT. Amino acid sequence: CASSLDGASDTQYF. The rearrangement joins TRBV7-2 to TRBJ2-3; D may correspond to TRBD1 or TRBD2 (5 bases each). CDR3 size: 14 residues. From germline, CDR1 is SGHTA and CDR2 FQGNSA. V dropped 1 base and J dropped 6 bases, with 11 bases sitting between them.

This clonotype was seen repeatedly, ten times or more. This chain uses TRBV7-2 with TRBJ1-1; D gene unclear. There are 14 residues in the CDR3. Germline V CDR1 and CDR2: SGHTA, FQGNSA. V was cut by 1 base and J by 1 base, with 7 bases left in between. CDR3 bases: TGTGCCAGCAGCTTAGGCGCAGAGAACACTGAAGCTTTCTTT. This translates into CASSLGAENTEAFF. The entire variable domain, with the rest obtained from reference TRBV7-2 and TRBJ1-1, is as follows: GAGVSQSPSNKVTEKGKDVELRCDPISGHTALYWYRQSLGQGLEFLIYFQGNSAPDKSGLPSDRFSAERTGGSVSTLTIQRTQQEDSAVYLCASSLGAENTEAFFGQGTRLTVV.

About this clonotype itself: Possible read error: a much larger clone is one base away. The genes are TRBV20-1 and TRBJ2-3, with a possible D match to TRBD1 (6 bases). The CDR3 extends over 17 amino acids. The V gene's germline CDR1 is DFQATT and CDR2 SNEGSKA (reference sequence). CDR3 protein: CSATIPLTGYSTDMQYF. CDR3 nucleotide sequence: TGCAGTGCCACCATTCCTCTTACAGGGTACAGCACAGATATGCAGTATTTT.

A remark on this clonotype: One end of the junction fails to match germline, which may point to a read error. The chain recombines TRBV5-1 with TRBJ2-2; D unresolved. Per germline, CDR1 SGHRS and CDR2 YFSETQ. CDR3 size: 14 residues. CDR3 sequence (DNA): TGCGCCAGCAACTTGGAACTTAACTCCGGGGAGCTGTTTTTT. Translated: CASNLELNSGELFF.

This clonotype was detected many times. This chain uses TRBV5-5 with TRBJ2-7; 8 nucleotides align to TRBD1. From germline, CDR1 is SGHKS and CDR2 YYEKEE (reference sequence). V was clipped by 0 bases and J by 6 bases; unmatched bases: 8. The CDR3 totals 15 residues. The CDR3 nucleotides read TGTGCCAGCAGCTTGGAGGGACAGGAAATTAGCGAGCAGTACTTC. It encodes CASSLEGQEISEQYF. Full variable domain (outside the CDR3, taken from reference TRBV5-5 and TRBJ2-7): DAGVTQSPTHLIKTRGQQVTLRCSPISGHKSVSWYQQVLGQGPQFIFQYYEKEERGRGNFPDRFSARQFPNYSSELNVNALLLGDSALYLCASSLEGQEISEQYFGPGTRLTVT.

This clonotype was recorded many times. The CDR3 protein is CASSVDPTGMSSGNTIYF. The DNA of the CDR3 is TGTGCCAGCAGCGTAGATCCCACAGGAATGAGCTCTGGAAACACCATATATTTT. This sequence joins TRBV9 and TRBJ1-3, with a weak D call TRBD1 (5 bases). The CDR3 is 18 residues long. Germline assignment: CDR1 SGDLS and CDR2 YYNGEE. Trimming stripped 0 bases from V and 0 bases from J, with 16 bases between.

This clonotype appeared many times. The rearrangement uses TRBV3-1 and TRBJ1-6; D remains unclear. Trimming shortened V by 4 bases and J by 9 bases, and 13 bases separated the two germline ends. Germline V gives CDR1 LGHDT, CDR2 YNNKEL (reference sequence). The CDR3 is 14 residues long. The CDR3 DNA follows: TGTGCCAGCAGCCCCGGGATCCTGGGTTCACCCCTCCACTTT. It yields the protein CASSPGILGSPLHF.

This clonotype occurred many times. The gene calls are TRBV2 and TRBJ2-1, with D unresolved. Germline loops: CDR1 SNHLY, CDR2 FYNNEI. V lost 6 bases to trimming and J lost 2 bases, with 8 bases between them. This CDR3 contains 13 residues. CDR3 residues: CASRVTAYNEQFF. CDR3 DNA sequence: TGTGCCAGCAGGGTCACCGCCTACAATGAGCAGTTCTTC.

This clonotype was counted at least ten times. The chain combines TRBV4-1 with TRBJ2-1; D is perhaps TRBD2 (5 bases). Germline CDR1 and CDR2: MGHRA and YSYEKL. The CDR3 is 12 residues long. V dropped 1 base and J dropped 10 bases, with 8 bases sitting between them. The CDR3, as DNA: TGCGCCAGCAGCCAAGGGCCGGGGGAGCAGTTCTTC. Amino acids: CASSQGPGEQFF.

The table lists this clonotype with many counts. The rearrangement joins TRBV7-2 to TRBJ2-1; the match to TRBD1 covers 7 bases. Germline trimming cut 5 bases from V and 7 bases from J; bases unmatched to any gene: 14. In germline, CDR1 is SGHTA, CDR2 FQGNSA. The CDR3 is made up of 16 amino acids. For the CDR3, the DNA is TGTGCCAGCAGCGGAAGCCGGAACAGGGGATTGAATGAGCAGTTCTTC. Translated: CASSGSRNRGLNEQFF.

This clonotype was seen repeatedly, ten times or more. V usage is TRBV23-1 and J usage is TRBJ2-5; 7 positions match TRBD2. TRBV23-1 is assigned to the ORF class and has an uncertain function. This CDR3 is 12 amino acids long. V dropped 11 bases and J dropped 5; count of bases not matched to a gene: 8. CDR3: CAARGNGETQYF. The CDR3 bases are TGCGCCGCGCGGGGGAATGGGGAGACCCAGTACTTC.

This clonotype was recorded a few times. The CDR3: CASSTGQINEQFF. CDR3 nucleotide sequence: TGTGCCAGCAGTACGGGACAGATCAATGAGCAGTTCTTC. This rearrangement joins TRBV6-8 to TRBJ2-1; 7 positions match TRBD1. This CDR3 spans 13 amino acids. In germline, CDR1 is MNHGY, CDR2 SAAAGT. Trimming took 5 bases from V and 6 from J; bases not matched to a gene: 4.

In the case of this clonotype: This is likely an artifact of a read error, given a far larger clone one base away. V usage is TRBV7-2 and J usage is TRBJ2-1, with 11 bases fitting TRBD1. The trim removed 5 bases at V and 10 bases at J, leaving 4 bases unmatched. CDR3 size: 13 residues. CDR1 is SGHTA and CDR2 is FQGNSA in the germline V gene. The CDR3: CASSQGDRGEQFF. DNA of the CDR3: TGTGCCAGCAGCCAAGGGGACAGGGGGGAGCAGTTCTTC.

This clonotype was recorded many times. The chain recombines TRBV27 with TRBJ2-3; 8 bases align to TRBD1. The J segment lost 1 base and the V segment lost 5 bases, leaving 5 bases of the junction unmatched. Per germline, CDR1 MNHEY and CDR2 SMNVEV (reference sequence). The CDR3 consists of 15 residues. Here the CDR3 reads CASSPSGQGTDTQYF. The CDR3 DNA follows: TGTGCCAGCAGTCCCTCGGGACAGGGCACAGATACGCAGTATTTT.

This clonotype was seen ten or more times. The J gene is TRBJ1-5, the V gene TRBV6-2 or TRBV6-3, with TRBD1 matching over 12 bases. With V trimmed by 4 bases and J by 2 bases, 9 bases remained unmatched. The CDR3 contains 18 residues. Germline values: CDR1 MNHEY, CDR2 SVGEGT. The CDR3 DNA is TGTGCCAGCAGTTCCCGGGACAGGGGGCTGTCGGGCAATCAGCCCCAGCATTTT. This codes for CASSSRDRGLSGNQPQHF.

This clonotype showed up many times. The chain combines TRBV7-2 with TRBJ2-3; 8 nucleotides align to TRBD2. With 4 bases clipped from V and 3 bases from J, the junction kept 9 bases outside the gene matches. The CDR3 runs 16 residues. Germline V CDR1 and CDR2: SGHTA, FQGNSA. The CDR3 protein is CASSSRSGGPTDTQYF. The CDR3, as DNA: TGTGCCAGCAGCTCCCGCTCGGGGGGGCCTACAGATACGCAGTATTTT.

The sample holds many counts of this clonotype. The chain combines TRBV19 with TRBJ2-7, with 9 bases fitting TRBD1. J lost 1 base, V lost 3 bases, and 1 base had no gene match. The CDR3 extends over 14 amino acids. Germline V gene sequence: CDR1 LNHDA, CDR2 SQIVND (reference sequence). The CDR3 DNA sequence: TGTGCCAGTAGTATGGGGACAGGGTCCTACGAGCAGTACTTC. Translation: CASSMGTGSYEQYF.

The CDR3 sequence: CASSHGQKDSPLHF. DNA of the CDR3: TGCGCCAGCAGCCATGGACAGAAGGATTCACCCCTCCACTTT. The rearrangement uses TRBV5-1 and TRBJ1-6; tentative D call: TRBD1 (6 bases). Germline V gene data show CDR1 as SGHRS and CDR2 as YFSETQ. The CDR3 consists of 14 residues. V was pared by 4 bases and J by 8 bases, with 13 bases between. The full variable domain, completed using reference TRBV5-1 and TRBJ1-6, is KAGVTQTPRYLIKTRGQQVTLSCSPISGHRSVSWYQQTPGQGLQFLFEYFSETQRNKGNFPGRFSGRQFSNSRSEMNVSTLELGDSALYLCASSHGQKDSPLHFGNGTRLTVT.